This T cell receptor beta chain stems from a study of PD-1 blockade in classical Hodgkin lymphoma. This sample's time point: cycle 4 day 1 (C4D1), after more than five weeks of nivolumab. All the patients suffered relapse after autologous stem cell transplantation, and brentuximab vedotin exposure differed. TCRdb keeps only in-frame clones here, not all; method: immunoSEQ multiplex PCR. This table has some 17,000 clones, 60% to 75% appearing once. This clone is categorized as medium-sized. V shed 0 bases and J shed 7 bases, with 8 bases lying between them. Germline assignment: CDR1 SGDLS and CDR2 YYNGEE. CDR3 length: 13 residues.

This TCR came from a human donor with classical Hodgkin lymphoma. The material sequenced was peripheral blood mononuclear cells (PBMCs), taken before the fourth cycle of nivolumab. The chain recombines TRBV9 with TRBJ2-1; a possible D gene is TRBD2 (5 bases). The chain's CDR3 is CASSVEAVNEQFF. DNA of the CDR3: TGTGCCAGCAGCGTAGAAGCGGTGAATGAGCAGTTCTTC.